The 26 T cell receptor beta chains listed next were all sequenced from one sample in a study of T cells after yellow fever vaccination (dated by TCRdb to between 2019 and 2020). The library was generated by 5' RACE. The sequencer was an Illumina HiSeq 2500. TCRdb handled the public reads itself, with Q25 trimming in fastp and clone calling in MiXCR, and kept productive beta chains. Entries that share a CDR3 protein sequence are merged under the most common genes and DNA. Counted in this sample were about 120,000 distinct CDR3 sequences; 7.2% of them appeared once. Over 2.5% of the sample is taken by the ten largest. The meaning of the sample's treatment or condition label: live attenuated yellow fever vaccine strain. Sequenced here: CD4+ T cells sorted from PBMCs, sampled about 41 days after the first yellow fever vaccination. The receptor set was obtained from a man aged 18 to 30 who received the YFV17D yellow fever vaccine.

This clonotype came up many times. The chain uses TRBV29-1 and TRBJ1-1, with D perhaps matching TRBD1 (5 bases). The V gene's germline CDR1 is SQVTM and CDR2 ANQGSEA. The CDR3 runs 14 residues. Deletions cut 6 bases from V and 1 base from J, with 15 bases between. CDR3 sequence reads: CSVGTETQNTEAFF. The CDR3 bases are TGCAGCGTCGGGACCGAAACGCAGAACACTGAAGCTTTCTTT.

J is TRBJ1-1 and V is TRBV18; 7 nucleotides match TRBD1. This CDR3 is built from 13 residues. V was pared by 2 bases and J by 5 bases, with 2 bases of the junction left unmatched. Per the germline V gene, CDR1 is KGHSH and CDR2 is LQKENI. CDR3 nucleotides: TGTGCCAGCTCACCAACAGGGGAGACTGAAGCTTTCTTT. This gives the protein CASSPTGETEAFF.

This clonotype has at least ten counts. The V call is TRBV9, the J call TRBJ1-2; D may be TRBD1 (5 bases). Trimming shortened V by 0 bases and J by 4 bases, and 10 bases separated the two germline ends. Per germline, CDR1 SGDLS and CDR2 YYNGEE. The CDR3 loop spans 14 amino acids. DNA of the CDR3: TGTGCCAGCAGCGTAGCGGAGGGGCTCTATGGCTACACCTTC. Protein: CASSVAEGLYGYTF.

This clonotype was observed at least ten times. V usage is TRBV7-8 and J usage is TRBJ2-1; 8 bases map to TRBD2. The CDR3 length is 14 residues. V shed 5 bases, J shed 10 bases, and the junction held 10 bases outside the gene matches. Germline CDR1 and CDR2: SGHVS and FQNEAQ. The CDR3 spells CASSPRTSSKEQFF. CDR3 in DNA: TGTGCCAGCAGCCCACGGACTAGCTCCAAGGAGCAGTTCTTC.

This clonotype came up many times. CDR3 coding DNA: TGTGCCAGCAGTTTTAATGGGGACGGCTACACCTTC. It codes for CASSFNGDGYTF. V is TRBV12-3 or TRBV12-4 and J is TRBJ1-2; D is possibly TRBD1 (5 bases). The germline V and J ends were trimmed by 3 bases and 8 bases, with 10 bases remaining between them. CDR3 length: 12 amino acids.

In its sample, this clonotype was seen many times. The chain uses TRBV3-1 and TRBJ2-7; D unclear. From germline, CDR1 is LGHDT and CDR2 YNNKEL (reference sequence). The length of the CDR3 is 16 residues. V was shortened by 1 base and J by 7 bases, with 20 bases between the two germline ends. The CDR3 is CASSQAGLSPLLEQYV. CDR3 sequence (DNA): TGTGCCAGCAGCCAAGCCGGCTTGAGTCCCTTGTTGGAGCAGTACGTC.

This clonotype was detected ten times or more. The chain uses TRBV24-1 and TRBJ1-1; D is possibly TRBD1 (5 bases). This CDR3 comprises 13 residues. Germline CDR1 is KGHDR and CDR2 is SFDVKD. Trimming took off 3 bases at V and 5 bases at J, with 9 bases between the two ends. The CDR3 region is CATSDLQGTEAFF. The CDR3 nucleotides read TGTGCCACCAGTGATCTTCAGGGAACTGAAGCTTTCTTT.

The sample holds many counts of this clonotype. The chain couples TRBV19 to TRBJ2-3; 7 nucleotides line up with TRBD2. J lost 9 bases, V lost 10 bases, and 4 bases had no gene match. There are 10 residues in the CDR3. Germline V gene data show CDR1 as LNHDA and CDR2 as SQIVND (reference sequence). The CDR3 region has the DNA TGTGCCACTGCCGGGAGGACGCAGTATTTT. This sequence encodes CATAGRTQYF.

This clonotype was picked up many times. The chain uses TRBV10-3 and TRBJ2-1; tentative D call: TRBD2 (7 bases). V lost 8 bases and J 7 bases, leaving 15 bases between the germline ends. The CDR3 covers 13 residues. Per the germline V gene, CDR1 is ENHRY and CDR2 is SYGVKD. DNA for the CDR3: TGTGCCATCCGGGCAGGGGAGGGTAATGAGCAGTTCTTC. This translates into CAIRAGEGNEQFF.

This clonotype was picked up a small number of times. The chain uses TRBV5-3 and TRBJ2-1; no reliable D call. TRBV5-3 is sorted into the ORF group, with uncertain function. V shed 3 bases and J shed 8 bases, with 9 bases lying between them. This CDR3 contains 12 residues. CDR3 sequence reads: CARSSWGDEQFF. In nucleotides, the CDR3 is TGTGCCAGAAGCTCCTGGGGTGATGAGCAGTTCTTC.

This clonotype was picked up many times. The gene calls are TRBV12-3 or TRBV12-4 and TRBJ2-7, with D unresolved. The germline V and J ends were trimmed by 5 bases and 4 bases, with 15 bases remaining between them. The CDR3 is 14 residues long. The CDR3 DNA reads as TGTGCCAGCAGTGGTGGCAATCGGCGATACGAGCAGTACTTC. This sequence encodes CASSGGNRRYEQYF.

The table lists this clonotype with many counts. The rearrangement uses TRBV20-1 and TRBJ2-7; D might be TRBD1 or TRBD2, each matching 7 bases. CDR3 length: 15 residues. The germline V gene has CDR1 DFQATT and CDR2 SNEGSKA (reference sequence). V lost 0 bases and J lost 1, with 13 bases in between. DNA for the CDR3: TGCAGTGCTAGAGAAGGCAGGGGGGGTTCCTACGAGCAGTACTTC. Residues: CSAREGRGGSYEQYF.

At least ten counts were recorded for this clonotype. The chain joins TRBV5-1 to TRBJ2-7, with 8 positions matching TRBD2. With V trimmed by 4 bases and J by 4 bases, 1 base remained unmatched. The CDR3 runs to 12 residues. Germline V CDR1 and CDR2: SGHRS, YFSETQ. The CDR3 loop is CASSREGYEQYF. The DNA for the CDR3 is TGCGCCAGCAGCCGGGAGGGGTACGAGCAGTACTTC.

In this sample, this clonotype turned up many times. One junction end disagrees with the germline gene, perhaps due to a read error. The chain uses TRBV28 and TRBJ2-3, with 7 nucleotides matching TRBD1. Germline CDR1 MDHEN, CDR2 SYDVKM. The CDR3 runs 13 residues. The CDR3 sequence: CASIRGRTDTQYF. As DNA, the CDR3 is TGTGCCAGCATTAGGGGGCGCACGGATACGCAGTATTTT.

Many counts were recorded for this clonotype. V and J are TRBV18 and TRBJ2-3; maybe TRBD2 (6 bases). Germline CDR1 and CDR2: KGHSH and LQKENI. The CDR3 has 16 residues. V shed 6 bases and J shed 2 bases, with 18 bases lying between them. CDR3 in amino acids: CASSIGTSSFTDTQYF. The CDR3 region has the DNA TGTGCCAGCTCCATCGGGACTTCCTCTTTCACAGATACGCAGTATTTT.

This clonotype was observed many times. This chain uses TRBV5-1 with TRBJ1-5, with a possible D match to TRBD1 (5 bases). Germline V gives CDR1 SGHRS, CDR2 YFSETQ. The germline V and J ends were trimmed by 0 bases and 1 base, with 8 bases remaining between them. The CDR3 runs 15 residues. The CDR3 spells CASSLEGLSNQPQHF. The CDR3 coding sequence is TGCGCCAGCAGCTTGGAGGGGTTAAGCAATCAGCCCCAGCATTTT.

This clonotype was seen only a few times. The chain uses TRBV12-3 or TRBV12-4 and TRBJ2-1; D remains unclear. The CDR3 spans 19 residues. Trimming left V 3 bases short and J 0 bases short, with 21 bases between. CDR3 loop: CASSFQAPSYLISYNEQFF. The CDR3 DNA follows: TGTGCCAGCAGTTTCCAAGCGCCTTCCTATCTAATCTCCTACAATGAGCAGTTCTTC.

The chain uses TRBV20-1 and TRBJ2-1; D may be TRBD1 or TRBD2 (5 bases each). The V end lost 1 base, the J end lost 3 bases, and 16 bases lay between the germline ends. Germline values: CDR1 DFQATT, CDR2 SNEGSKA (reference sequence). The CDR3 has 16 amino acids. Here the CDR3 reads CSARGNEGHYYNEQFF. CDR3 nucleotide sequence: TGCAGTGCTAGAGGGAATGAGGGGCACTACTACAATGAGCAGTTCTTC.

This clonotype was detected many times. The chain has TRBV21-1 and TRBJ1-5; TRBD1, the table's D call, lacks a check against the DNA. TRBV21-1 is described as a pseudogene. The CDR3 spans 18 residues. The CDR3 here is CASSSRDRDAREGQPQHF. The DNA for the CDR3 is TGTGCCAGCAGCTCCCGGGACAGGGACGCCCGGGAGGGTCAGCCCCAGCATTTT.

This chain joins TRBV20-1 and TRBJ1-4, with 8 bases that match TRBD1. CDR3 length: 16 residues. CDR1 and CDR2 (germline): DFQATT, SNEGSKA (reference sequence). The junction had 9 bases not matched to a gene; V was cut back by 0 bases and J by 6 bases. CDR3 in DNA: TGCAGTGCTAGAGACTTTTCGACAGGGGTTTATGAAAAACTGTTTTTT. Protein product: CSARDFSTGVYEKLFF.

This clonotype was picked up many times. The V gene is TRBV3-1, the J gene TRBJ2-3; 7 bases agree with TRBD1. The CDR3 is 15 residues long. Germline assignment: CDR1 LGHDT and CDR2 YNNKEL (reference sequence). Unmatched junction bases numbered 5, after V lost 3 bases and J lost 2 bases. The CDR3 DNA sequence: TGTGCCAGCAGCCAGAGGGGGACAGTCACAGATACGCAGTATTTT. Amino acid sequence: CASSQRGTVTDTQYF.

The sample holds many counts of this clonotype. The chain employs TRBV27 and TRBJ2-2; the D is unclear. The CDR3 consists of 13 residues. Trimming removed 5 bases from V and 1 base from J, with 5 bases in between. Germline values: CDR1 MNHEY, CDR2 SMNVEV (reference sequence). CDR3 in amino acids: CASSPWNTGELFF. Written as DNA, the CDR3 is TGTGCCAGCAGTCCATGGAACACCGGGGAGCTGTTTTTT.

This clonotype was detected ten times or more. The chain is built from TRBV6-2 or TRBV6-3 and TRBJ2-7, with 11 bases matching TRBD1. The V gene end was trimmed by 6 bases and the J gene end by 3 bases; junction bases not matched to a gene: 10. CDR1 MNHEY and CDR2 SVGEGT come from the germline V gene. The CDR3 has 16 amino acids. In DNA form, the CDR3 reads TGTGCCAGCAGGAAAGATGGGACAGGGGGATTCTACGAGCAGTACTTC. This sequence encodes CASRKDGTGGFYEQYF.

This clonotype was counted many times. The rearrangement joins TRBV15 to TRBJ2-3, with D perhaps matching TRBD1 (5 bases). V lost 0 bases to trimming and J lost 6 bases, with 13 bases between them. The CDR3 contains 15 residues. Germline V gene sequence: CDR1 LNHNV, CDR2 YYDKDF (reference sequence). CDR3 region: CATSRDVGATDTQYF. CDR3 DNA sequence: TGTGCCACCAGCAGAGATGTAGGGGCCACGGATACGCAGTATTTT.

V is TRBV10-3 and J is TRBJ2-3; D is unclear. CDR1 and CDR2 (germline): ENHRY, SYGVKD. The ends were cut back, 8 bases at V and 2 bases at J, with 11 bases in the middle. The CDR3 runs 13 residues. DNA for the CDR3: TGTGCCATCGCCGTTCTATTCACAGATACGCAGTATTTT. Translation gives CAIAVLFTDTQYF.

This clonotype was detected many times. This chain joins TRBV20-1 and TRBJ2-3; 9 nucleotides align to TRBD1. With 6 bases clipped from V and 6 bases from J, the junction kept 13 bases outside the gene matches. CDR3 length: 15 amino acids. Germline V gene sequence: CDR1 DFQATT, CDR2 SNEGSKA (reference sequence). CDR3 sequence reads: CSAVTGGTSMDTQYF. CDR3 coding DNA: TGCAGTGCCGTTACAGGGGGCACTTCCATGGATACGCAGTATTTT.